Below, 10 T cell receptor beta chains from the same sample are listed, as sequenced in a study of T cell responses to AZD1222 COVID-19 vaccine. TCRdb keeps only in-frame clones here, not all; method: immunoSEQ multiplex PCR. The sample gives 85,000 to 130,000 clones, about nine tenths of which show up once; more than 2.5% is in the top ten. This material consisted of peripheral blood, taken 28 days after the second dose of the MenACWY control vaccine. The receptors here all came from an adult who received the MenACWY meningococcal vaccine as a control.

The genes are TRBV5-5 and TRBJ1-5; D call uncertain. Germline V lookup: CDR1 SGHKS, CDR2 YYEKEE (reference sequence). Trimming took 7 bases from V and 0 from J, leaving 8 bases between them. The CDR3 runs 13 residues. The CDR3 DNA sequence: TGTGCCAGCGCCCGGGATAGCAATCAGCCCCAGCATTTT. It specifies CASARDSNQPQHF.

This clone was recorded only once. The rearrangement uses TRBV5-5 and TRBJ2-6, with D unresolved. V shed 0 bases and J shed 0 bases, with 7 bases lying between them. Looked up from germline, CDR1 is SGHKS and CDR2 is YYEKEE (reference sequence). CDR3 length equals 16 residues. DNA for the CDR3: TGTGCCAGCAGCTTGGGTGGCGTCTCTGGGGCCAACGTCCTGACTTTC. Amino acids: CASSLGGVSGANVLTF.

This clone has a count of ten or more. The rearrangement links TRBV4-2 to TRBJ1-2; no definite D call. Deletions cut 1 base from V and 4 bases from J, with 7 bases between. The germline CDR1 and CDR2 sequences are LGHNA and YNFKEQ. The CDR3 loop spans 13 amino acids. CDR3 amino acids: CASSQVGGYGYTF. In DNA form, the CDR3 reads TGTGCCAGCAGCCAAGTCGGAGGCTATGGCTACACCTTC.

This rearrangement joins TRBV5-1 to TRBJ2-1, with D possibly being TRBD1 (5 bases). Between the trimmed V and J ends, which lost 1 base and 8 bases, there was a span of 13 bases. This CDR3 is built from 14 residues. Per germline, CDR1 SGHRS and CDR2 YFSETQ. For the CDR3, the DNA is TGCGCCAGCAGCTTGCGCACAGGATTGGATGAGCAGTTCTTC. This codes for CASSLRTGLDEQFF.

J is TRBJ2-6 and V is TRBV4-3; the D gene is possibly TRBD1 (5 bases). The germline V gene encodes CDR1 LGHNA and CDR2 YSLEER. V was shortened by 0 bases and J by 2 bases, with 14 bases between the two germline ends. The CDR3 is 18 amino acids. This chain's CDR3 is CASSQDLEGAAGANVLTF. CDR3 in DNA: TGCGCCAGCAGCCAAGATCTAGAAGGGGCAGCTGGGGCCAACGTCCTGACTTTC.

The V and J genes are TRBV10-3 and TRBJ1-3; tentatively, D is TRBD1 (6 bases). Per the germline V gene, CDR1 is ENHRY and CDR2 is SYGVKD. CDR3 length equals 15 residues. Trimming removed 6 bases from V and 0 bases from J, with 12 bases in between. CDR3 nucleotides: TGTGCCATCAGGGCGGGGACAAGCTCTGGAAACACCATATATTTT. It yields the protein CAIRAGTSSGNTIYF.

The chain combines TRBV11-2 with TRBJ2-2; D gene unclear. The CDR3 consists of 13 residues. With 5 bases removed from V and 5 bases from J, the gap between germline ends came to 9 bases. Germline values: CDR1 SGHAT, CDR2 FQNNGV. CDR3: CASSRQRTGELFF. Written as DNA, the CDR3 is TGTGCCAGCAGCCGGCAGAGAACCGGGGAGCTGTTTTTT.

The CDR3 sequence: CASSGSGQSTDTQYF. In DNA, the CDR3 is TGTGCCAGTAGTGGCTCGGGACAGTCCACAGATACGCAGTATTTT. V is TRBV19 and J is TRBJ2-3, with 7 bases matching TRBD1. CDR1 and CDR2 (germline): LNHDA, SQIVND (reference sequence). Losses at the gene ends were 5 bases for V and 2 bases for J; bases not matched to a gene: 7. The CDR3 runs 15 residues.

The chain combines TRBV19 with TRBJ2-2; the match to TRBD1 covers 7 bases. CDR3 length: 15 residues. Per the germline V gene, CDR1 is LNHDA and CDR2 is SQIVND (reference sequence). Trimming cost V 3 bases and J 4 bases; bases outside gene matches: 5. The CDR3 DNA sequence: TGTGCCAGTAGTATTTCGGGACAGACCACCGGGGAGCTGTTTTTT. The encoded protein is CASSISGQTTGELFF.

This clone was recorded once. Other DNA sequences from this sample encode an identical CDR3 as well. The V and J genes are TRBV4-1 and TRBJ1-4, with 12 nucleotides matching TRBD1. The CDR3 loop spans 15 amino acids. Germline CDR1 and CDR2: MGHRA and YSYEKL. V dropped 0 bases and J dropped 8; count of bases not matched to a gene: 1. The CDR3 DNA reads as TGCGCCAGCAGCCAAGATGGGACAGGGGGCGAAAAACTGTTTTTT. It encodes CASSQDGTGGEKLFF.